This TCR beta chain was identified during a study of T cell responses to AZD1222 COVID-19 vaccine. TCRdb's copy holds only in-frame clones and misses some; the assay was immunoSEQ multiplex PCR. The sample consists of some 80,000 clones, around nine tenths of them appearing once. With 4 bases clipped from V and 5 bases from J, the junction kept 2 bases outside the gene matches. CDR1 LGHDT and CDR2 YNNKEL come from the germline V gene (reference sequence). The length of the CDR3 is 15 residues. The TCR was taken from an adult who received the AZD1222 COVID-19 vaccine. The rearrangement uses TRBV3-1 (or the pseudogene TRBV3-2) and TRBJ2-2; TRBD2 matches 12 bases. Sample: peripheral blood, taken 28 days after the second AZD1222 dose. The CDR3 protein is CASSLTSGGTGELFF. CDR3 in DNA: TGTGCCAGCAGCCTAACTAGCGGGGGGACCGGGGAGCTGTTTTTT.